This T cell receptor beta chain was observed in a study of human T cells and chemical hapten exposure. About the study: All through the approximately 23-week study, the scalp of each patient received diphenylcyclopropenone doses weekly. Overall study findings and caveats: TCRs above 1 in 1000 frequency did not change with DPC sensitization. Donors, who had alopecia, may show an immune response that differs from healthy people's.

This clonotype was seen many times. Its antigen remains unidentified. The V and J ends lost 4 bases and 7 bases respectively, with 9 bases between them. The length of the CDR3 is 12 residues. CDR1 and CDR2 (germline): SEHNR, FQNEAQ (reference sequence). TCRdb reanalysed the RACE reads using MiXCR and keeps one entry per CDR3 protein. Of around 100,000 distinct CDR3 sequences listed, 10% to 13% are singletons. The time point is: pre-sensitization, week 0. The treatment is: therapeutic diphenylcyclopropenone sensitization with weekly scalp DPC. Ahead of each patch test application, blood was drawn. The J gene is TRBJ2-3, the V gene TRBV7-9, with TRBD1 as a possible D gene (6 bases). The TCR originated in an older woman with alopecia areata. Some clones in this sample may be carry-over from other donors' samples. Sequencing was performed on whole blood, taken in connection with sensitization to the hapten diphenylcyclopropenone (DPC). The CDR3 sequence: CASSSQGYTQYF. In nucleotides, the CDR3 is TGTGCCAGCAGCTCCCAGGGGTATACGCAGTATTTT. The full variable domain, rest sourced from reference TRBV7-9 and TRBJ2-3, is DTGVSQNPRHKITKRGQNVTFRCDPISEHNRLYWYRQTLGQGPEFLTYFQNEAQLEKSRLLSDRFSAERPKGSFSTLEIQRTEQGDSAMYLCASSSQGYTQYFGPGTRLTVL.